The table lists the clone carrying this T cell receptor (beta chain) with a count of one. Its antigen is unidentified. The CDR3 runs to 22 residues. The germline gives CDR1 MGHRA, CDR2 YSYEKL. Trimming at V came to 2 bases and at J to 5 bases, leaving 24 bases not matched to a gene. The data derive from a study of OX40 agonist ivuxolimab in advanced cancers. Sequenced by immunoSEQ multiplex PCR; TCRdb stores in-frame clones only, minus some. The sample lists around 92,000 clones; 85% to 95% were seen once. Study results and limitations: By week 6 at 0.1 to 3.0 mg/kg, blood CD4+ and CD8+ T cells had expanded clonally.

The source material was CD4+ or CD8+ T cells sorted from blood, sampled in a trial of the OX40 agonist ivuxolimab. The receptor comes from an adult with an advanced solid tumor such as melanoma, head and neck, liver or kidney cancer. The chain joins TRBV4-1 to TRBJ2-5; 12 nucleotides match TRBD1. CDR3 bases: TGCGCCAGCAGCCAACCTGGTGGGAGAACGGGACAGGGGGCGACGAGGGCGGAGACCCAGTACTTC. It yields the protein CASSQPGGRTGQGATRAETQYF.